The source of this T cell receptor beta chain is a study of somatic mutations in cytotoxic T cells in rheumatoid arthritis. Isolation of the CD4+ and CD8+ populations was accomplished via positive magnetic bead selection, with purity assessed by flow cytometry. Using immunoSEQ multiplex PCR, the repertoire was profiled, and TCRdb retains in-frame clones only, with some absent. The table includes 20,000 to 25,000 clones, 65% to 85% detected once. Trimming took off 0 bases at V and 3 bases at J, with 7 bases between the two ends. Germline assignment: CDR1 SGHTS and CDR2 YDEGEE. CDR3 length: 13 amino acids.

This clonotype originated in an adult with rheumatoid arthritis. V usage is TRBV5-8 and J usage is TRBJ2-7, with D tentatively TRBD1 (5 bases). The sequenced sample consisted of CD8+ T cells sorted from blood. As DNA, the CDR3 is TGTGCCAGCAGCTTGGGCAGGGTCTACGAGCAGTACTTC. This encodes CASSLGRVYEQYF. Combining the CDR3 with reference TRBV5-8 and TRBJ2-7 gives the whole variable domain EAGVTQSPTHLIKTRGQQATLRCSPISGHTSVYWYQQALGLGLQFLLWYDEGEERNRGNFPPRFSGRQFPNYSSELNVNALELEDSALYLCASSLGRVYEQYFGPGTRLTVT.